This T cell receptor beta chain emerged from a study of blood T cell repertoires in COVID-19. About the study: COVID-19 samples, acute and convalescent, were from the United States, Italy and Spain. From T cells, B-cell-depleted T cells, or PBMCs came the material, which was cDNA or gDNA.

In the source study's methods: Estimation of nucleated cell counts relied on the amplification of reference gene primers. Profiled with immunoSEQ multiplex PCR; TCRdb holds only in-frame clones, not every one. For V, J and clone size, that table is used; D and trimming come from the DNA. This table has approximately 75,000 clones, 84% appearing once. CDR1 and CDR2 from the germline V gene are MNHEY and SMNVEV (reference sequence). The ends lost 7 bases at V and 6 bases at J; junction bases unmatched: 8. The length of the CDR3 is 13 residues. This clone was detected only a few times. This receptor was obtained from a woman aged 50 to 60 with acute or convalescent COVID-19. The chain recombines TRBV27 with TRBJ2-7; 8 bases agree with TRBD2. The sequenced material came from peripheral blood. The CDR3 region is CASTLAGSGEQYF. The CDR3 DNA is TGTGCCAGCACCTTAGCGGGATCGGGCGAGCAGTACTTC.